These 9 T cell receptor beta chains originate from one sample sequenced in a study of chemoradiotherapy in HPV16-positive cancers. Clones were read by immunoSEQ multiplex PCR, and TCRdb kept only the in-frame ones, dropping some. The sample includes around 30,000 clones, 70% to 90% of them seen just once. The sample in question was blood, obtained from a patient who underwent chemoradiotherapy. The receptor source for this set is a human donor with HPV-associated anogenital cancer.

This chain uses TRBV29-1 with TRBJ1-5, with no clear D. V lost 7 bases and J lost 3, with 16 bases in between. The CDR3 is 14 residues long. CDR1 SQVTM and CDR2 ANQGSEA come from the germline V gene. For the CDR3, the DNA is TGCAGCGCGAGTGGGGTCGACCCCAATCAGCCCCAGCATTTT. Protein sequence: CSASGVDPNQPQHF.

V is TRBV27 and J is TRBJ2-5, with TRBD1 as a possible D gene (6 bases). The length of the CDR3 is 13 residues. The V end was cut by 6 bases, the J end by 1 base, with 9 bases between. Germline-derived CDR1 and CDR2 are MNHEY and SMNVEV (reference sequence). The CDR3 bases are TGTGCCAGCAGCCCGGACAGCCAAGAGACCCAGTACTTC. Translating it yields CASSPDSQETQYF.

V usage is TRBV5-5 and J usage is TRBJ1-2, with 9 bases lining up with TRBD1. V was pared by 6 bases and J by 8 bases, with 11 bases of the junction left unmatched. The CDR3 covers 14 residues. The V gene's germline CDR1 is SGHKS and CDR2 YYEKEE (reference sequence). CDR3 in amino acids: CASNQQGALGGYTF. For the CDR3, the DNA is TGTGCCAGCAACCAACAGGGGGCCCTTGGGGGCTACACCTTC.

The CDR3 sequence: CASRDTSTEAFF. In DNA form, the CDR3 reads TGCGCCAGCCGGGACACTAGCACTGAAGCTTTCTTT. V is TRBV10-2 and J is TRBJ1-1; tentatively, D is TRBD1 (6 bases). The CDR3 has 12 amino acids. Between the trimmed V and J ends, which lost 8 bases and 4 bases, there was a span of 11 bases. From germline, CDR1 is WSHSY and CDR2 SAAADI.

The chain joins TRBV4-3 to TRBJ1-5; D uncertain. This CDR3 has 13 amino acids. Per the germline V gene, CDR1 is LGHNA and CDR2 is YSLEER. Trimming pared 0 bases from V and 7 bases from J, leaving 7 bases between. The CDR3 coding sequence is TGCGCCAGCAGCCAAGATAGAGGCCAGCCCCAGCATTTT. This gives the protein CASSQDRGQPQHF.

CDR3 sequence: CASTGQGYNSPLHF. The DNA for the CDR3 is TGTGCCAGTACCGGACAGGGCTATAATTCACCCCTCCACTTT. This chain links TRBV19 with TRBJ1-6, with 8 bases aligning to TRBD1. V was pared by 7 bases and J by 3 bases, with 2 bases of the junction left unmatched. This CDR3 has 14 residues. In germline, CDR1 is LNHDA, CDR2 SQIVND (reference sequence).

The chain uses TRBV5-4 and TRBJ2-5; D unclear. V lost 0 bases, J lost 3 bases, and 6 bases lay in between. This CDR3 region has 13 residues. Germline V gene sequence: CDR1 SGHNT, CDR2 YYREEE (reference sequence). The chain's CDR3 is CASSLDTKETQYF. The DNA of the CDR3 is TGTGCCAGCAGCTTGGACACAAAAGAGACCCAGTACTTC.

This sequence joins TRBV5-1 and TRBJ2-7; 12 nucleotides match TRBD2. The end of the DNA is better explained by TRBJ2-1, so the J call may be wrong. The length of the CDR3 is 15 residues. CDR1 SGHRS and CDR2 YFSETQ come from the germline V gene. This chain's CDR3 is CASSPLAGGMDEQFF. CDR3 nucleotides: TGCGCCAGCAGCCCCCTAGCGGGAGGGATGGATGAGCAGTTCTTC.

CDR3 amino acids: CASSPPPGLTDTQYF. CDR3 DNA: TGTGCCAGCAGTCCCCCCCCCGGACTCACAGATACGCAGTATTTT. J is TRBJ2-3 and V is TRBV5-6; D possibly corresponds to TRBD2 (5 bases). Deletions cut 5 bases from V and 2 bases from J, with 15 bases between. Germline CDR1 is SGHDT and CDR2 is YYEEEE. The CDR3 length is 15 residues.